The clone carrying this T cell receptor (beta chain) was recorded once. What it recognizes is unknown. A sample-barcoded 5' primer and a J-beta primer mix were used in a second PCR of about 7 to 12 cycles. Every sample gave at least 2.5 million paired-end reads containing CDR3. TCRdb passed the 5' RACE reads through MiXCR, listing each CDR3 protein once. The repertoire includes hundreds of thousands of distinct CDR3 sequences, around 31% of them detected once, and 15% to 19% sits in the top ten. This sample is part of a study of blood T cells in healthy people across ages. For the study at large: Capturing about one barcoded beta molecule per two T cells was achieved by template switching. General study findings and limits: It was found that TCR beta diversity correlated strongly with the percentage of naive T cells.

V lost 6 bases, J lost 0 bases, and 0 bases stayed unmatched. CDR3 size: 14 residues. Germline V CDR1 and CDR2: DFQATT, SNEGSKA (reference sequence). The sequence derives from a woman at least 80 years old in good health. Sequencing was done on a sample of blood. The chain carries TRBV20-1 and TRBJ2-1; TRBD2 agrees at 12 bases. The CDR3 reads CSATSGSSYNEQFF. In DNA form, the CDR3 reads TGCAGTGCGACTAGCGGGAGCTCCTACAATGAGCAGTTCTTC.